The clone carrying this TCR beta chain showed up many times. Its antigen is undetermined. CDR1 and CDR2 (germline): SGHTA, FQGTGA. CDR3 length equals 16 residues. V was shortened by 2 bases and J by 1 base, with 12 bases between the two germline ends. Each CDR3 protein is one row after TCRdb ran MiXCR on the multiplex PCR reads. The sample contains roughly 120,000 distinct CDR3 sequences, approximately 20% of which appear only once. The data were obtained in a study of breast tumors, draining lymph nodes, adjacent tissues. General study findings and limits: The lymph node origin of tumor T cells was framed as consistent with a hypothesis, not demonstrated. The data were judged consistent with most tumor T cells coming from lymph node and expanding in tumor. Tumors had less TCR diversity than lymph nodes, more than nontumor tissue. Compared with basal-like, luminal-like tumors shared significantly more repertoire with nontumor tissue.

Axillary draining lymph nodes of breast cancer patients supplied the node samples. Sequencing used axillary lymph node tissue. V and J are TRBV7-3 and TRBJ2-1; TRBD2 is a possible D gene (6 bases). This receptor was obtained from a female donor with breast cancer. Some clones in this sample may be carry-over from other donors' samples. CDR3 nucleotide sequence: TGTGCCAGCAGCTTATCCCGGGGGTCGTCCTACAATGAGCAGTTCTTC. Its translation: CASSLSRGSSYNEQFF. Full variable domain (rest looked up from reference TRBV7-3 and TRBJ2-1): GAGVSQTPSNKVTEKGKYVELRCDPISGHTALYWYRQSLGQGPEFLIYFQGTGAADDSGLPNDRFFAVRPEGSVSTLKIQRTERGDSAVYLCASSLSRGSSYNEQFFGPGTRLTVL.